This T cell receptor beta chain was captured in a study of sequential checkpoint blockade in melanoma. Study summary: Arm A got nivolumab then ipilimumab; arm B the reverse, 1:1.

Treatment given: randomized to nivolumab then ipilimumab (arm A) or the reverse (arm B). No patient had prior DNA-damaging chemotherapy. Measured with immunoSEQ multiplex PCR; TCRdb has only the in-frame clones, and not every one. The sample shows 15,000 to 20,000 clones, 70% of them seen only once. The table lists this clone with a few counts. Trimming removed 9 bases at V and 3 bases at J, with 23 bases between. This CDR3 is 16 amino acids long. The germline CDR1 and CDR2 sequences are SNHLY and FYNNEI. The source is a human donor with melanoma. The sequenced sample was CD8+ T cells sorted from blood (inferred from file names), obtained from a patient given nivolumab and ipilimumab in sequence. V usage is TRBV2 and J usage is TRBJ1-2; D perhaps matches TRBD1 (5 bases). The CDR3 DNA reads as TGTGCCAGGACGTCAAAGACAGACGGGGGGGACTATGGCTACACCTTC. Amino acid sequence: CARTSKTDGGDYGYTF.